The sequence of this TCR beta chain was determined in a study of post-analysis software for immune sequencing data. Study results and caveats: The normalized Chao1 diversity of multiple sclerosis patients was significantly lower than that of controls. Samples prepared in the same batch strongly co-clustered by F measure.

As concerns this clonotype: Its cognate antigen is unknown.

Unique-molecular-identifier-tagged TCR beta cDNA libraries were used. TCRdb passed the PCR reads through MiXCR, listing each CDR3 protein once. The sample contains hundreds of thousands of distinct CDR3 sequences, 55% to 70% of which appear only once. The TCR was taken from a girl aged 2 to 10 with multiple sclerosis. What was sequenced was blood.

The CDR3 DNA reads as TGTGCCATCAGTGGAGGGACAGGGGATCACTATGGCTACACCTTC. It codes for CAISGGTGDHYGYTF. The chain couples TRBV10-3 to TRBJ1-2; 10 bases match TRBD1. The CDR3 covers 15 residues. Germline trimming cut 4 bases from V and 3 bases from J; bases unmatched to any gene: 5. Per germline, CDR1 ENHRY and CDR2 SYGVKD.